One and the same sample provided the 8 T cell receptor beta chains below, sequenced in a study of T-cell memory formation after mild COVID-19. In TCRdb, the 5' RACE reads were re-called with MiXCR into one record per CDR3 protein. The data contain 300,000 to 400,000 distinct CDR3 sequences, about 16% of them singletons. Sequenced sample: PBMCs or a T cell subset sorted from them (not recorded which). The receptors were gathered from a man aged 18-30 years who had mild COVID-19 (a few samples of this study predate the infection). Cell type and time point are not known.

This clonotype was seen a few times. The chain uses TRBV4-1 and TRBJ2-3, with D maybe TRBD2 (6 bases). Trimming shortened V by 4 bases and J by 3 bases, and 14 bases separated the two germline ends. Germline values: CDR1 MGHRA, CDR2 YSYEKL. CDR3 length: 15 residues. CDR3 protein: CASSLYSGGTDTQYF. The CDR3 region has the DNA TGCGCCAGCAGCCTATATAGCGGCGGGACAGATACGCAGTATTTT.

This clonotype was detected a few times. The chain recombines TRBV12-3 or TRBV12-4 with TRBJ2-5; D could derive from TRBD1 or TRBD2 (5 bases each). With 3 bases removed from V and 7 bases from J, the gap between germline ends came to 18 bases. There are 15 residues in the CDR3. CDR3 sequence reads: CASSFKRGEYRTQYF. In DNA, the CDR3 is TGTGCCAGCAGTTTTAAACGGGGCGAGTATAGGACCCAGTACTTC.

The chain couples TRBV25-1 to TRBJ2-1; D is undetermined. Looked up from germline, CDR1 is MGHDK and CDR2 is SYGVNS. This CDR3 spans 13 amino acids. V gave up 3 bases and J gave up 7 bases, with 10 bases separating them. The CDR3 DNA sequence: TGTGCCAGCAGTGATGGGTGGGCGAATGAGCAGTTCTTC. This encodes CASSDGWANEQFF. The entire variable domain, with the rest obtained from reference TRBV25-1 and TRBJ2-1, is as follows: EADIYQTPRYLVIGTGKKITLECSQTMGHDKMYWYQQDPGMELHLIHYSYGVNSTEKGDLSSESTVSRIRTEHFPLTLESARPSHTSQYLCASSDGWANEQFFGPGTRLTVL.

This clonotype was detected a few times. The chain uses TRBV5-1 and TRBJ2-3; D is possibly TRBD2 (5 bases). V lost 3 bases to trimming and J lost 2 bases, with 16 bases between them. Germline-derived CDR1 and CDR2 are SGHRS and YFSETQ. The CDR3 length is 16 residues. The CDR3 DNA reads as TGCGCCAGCAGCTGGGCGGGTAGCCTGCCCACAGATACGCAGTATTTT. Translation gives CASSWAGSLPTDTQYF.

The chain combines TRBV10-1 with TRBJ2-7; D is possibly TRBD1 (5 bases). This CDR3 spans 14 amino acids. V lost 3 bases to trimming and J lost 7 bases, with 16 bases between them. Per germline, CDR1 WNHNN and CDR2 SYGVQD (reference sequence). This chain's CDR3 is CASSDGRSKGEQYF. In nucleotides, the CDR3 is TGCGCCAGCAGTGACGGGCGTTCAAAGGGGGAGCAGTACTTC.

The table lists this clonotype with a few counts. The V call is TRBV2, the J call TRBJ2-6; D remains unclear. Germline V gene data show CDR1 as SNHLY and CDR2 as FYNNEI. The germline V and J ends were trimmed by 8 bases and 1 base, with 9 bases remaining between them. This CDR3 comprises 14 residues. CDR3: CASCALSGANVLTF. The DNA of the CDR3 is TGTGCCAGCTGTGCTCTATCTGGGGCCAACGTCCTGACTTTC.

The V gene is TRBV11-2, the J gene TRBJ2-7, with 8 bases lining up with TRBD2. V dropped 6 bases and J dropped 6; count of bases not matched to a gene: 1. Germline V gene lookup returns CDR1 SGHAT and CDR2 FQNNGV. This CDR3 has 11 residues. The CDR3 nucleotides are TGTGCCAGCAGGCGGGGGGTCGAGCAGTACTTC. Its translation is CASRRGVEQYF.

This clonotype was seen a few times. The chain has TRBV9 and TRBJ2-1; the D call may be TRBD1 or TRBD2 (5 bases each). Trimming pared 0 bases from V and 2 bases from J, leaving 9 bases between. This CDR3 contains 15 residues. CDR1 and CDR2 (germline): SGDLS, YYNGEE. The CDR3 nucleotides are TGTGCCAGCAGCGTAGTGGGGGTTACCTACAATGAGCAGTTCTTC. Translated, it gives CASSVVGVTYNEQFF.